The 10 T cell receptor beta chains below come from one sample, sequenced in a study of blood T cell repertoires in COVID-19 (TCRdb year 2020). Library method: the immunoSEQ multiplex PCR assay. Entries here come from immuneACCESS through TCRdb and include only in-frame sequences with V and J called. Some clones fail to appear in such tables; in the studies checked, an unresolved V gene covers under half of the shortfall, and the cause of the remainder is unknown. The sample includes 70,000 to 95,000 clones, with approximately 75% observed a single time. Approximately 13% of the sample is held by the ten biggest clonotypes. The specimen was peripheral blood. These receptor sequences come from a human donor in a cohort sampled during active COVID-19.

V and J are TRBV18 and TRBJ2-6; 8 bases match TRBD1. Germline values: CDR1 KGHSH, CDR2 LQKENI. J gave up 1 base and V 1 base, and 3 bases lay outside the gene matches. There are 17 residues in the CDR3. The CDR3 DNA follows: TGTGCCAGCTCACCACGGGACAGGATTTCTGGGGCCAACGTCCTGACTTTC. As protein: CASSPRDRISGANVLTF.

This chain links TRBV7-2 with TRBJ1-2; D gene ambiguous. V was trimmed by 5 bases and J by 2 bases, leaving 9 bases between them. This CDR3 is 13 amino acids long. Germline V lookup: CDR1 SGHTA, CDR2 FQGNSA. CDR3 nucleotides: TGTGCCAGCAGCCCGGGGAGGAACTATGGCTACACCTTC. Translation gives CASSPGRNYGYTF.

The CDR3 DNA sequence: TGCAGTGCTAGTCCCGCTAGATATAGCAATCAGCCCCAGCATTTT. Translating gives CSASPARYSNQPQHF. The J gene is TRBJ1-5, the V gene TRBV20-1; D call uncertain. Germline-derived CDR1 and CDR2 are DFQATT and SNEGSKA (reference sequence). The V gene lost 3 bases and the J gene lost 0 bases, with 12 bases spanning the gap. The CDR3 contains 15 residues.

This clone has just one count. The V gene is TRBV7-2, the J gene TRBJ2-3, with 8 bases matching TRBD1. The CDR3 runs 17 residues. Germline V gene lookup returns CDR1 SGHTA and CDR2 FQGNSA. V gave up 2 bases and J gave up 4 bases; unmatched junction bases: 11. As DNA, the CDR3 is TGTGCCAGCAGCTTACGGTTTGACAGGGGTGGAGCAGATACGCAGTATTTT. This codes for CASSLRFDRGGADTQYF.

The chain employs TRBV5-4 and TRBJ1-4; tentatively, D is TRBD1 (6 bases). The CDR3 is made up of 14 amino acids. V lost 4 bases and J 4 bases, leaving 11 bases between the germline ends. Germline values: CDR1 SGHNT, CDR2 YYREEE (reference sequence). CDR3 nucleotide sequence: TGTGCCAGCAGCATTCGGACAGTTAATGAAAAACTGTTTTTT. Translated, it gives CASSIRTVNEKLFF.

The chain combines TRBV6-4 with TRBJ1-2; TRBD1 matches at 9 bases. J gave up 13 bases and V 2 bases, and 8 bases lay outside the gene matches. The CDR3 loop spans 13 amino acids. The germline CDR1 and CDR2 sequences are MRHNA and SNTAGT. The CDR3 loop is CASSDPRTGVRTF. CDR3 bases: TGTGCCAGCAGTGACCCGCGGACAGGGGTTCGCACCTTC.

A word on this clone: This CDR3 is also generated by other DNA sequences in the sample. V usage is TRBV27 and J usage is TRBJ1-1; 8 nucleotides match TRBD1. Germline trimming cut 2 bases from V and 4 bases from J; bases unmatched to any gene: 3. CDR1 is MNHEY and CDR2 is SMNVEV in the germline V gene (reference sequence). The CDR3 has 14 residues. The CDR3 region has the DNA TGTGCCAGCAGTTTACAGGGGGCTGTCACTGAAGCTTTCTTT. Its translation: CASSLQGAVTEAFF.

The CDR3 DNA reads TGTGCCAGCAGTTACGTTGGGACAGGGGTTGGAAACACCATATATTTT. Amino acids: CASSYVGTGVGNTIYF. The V call is TRBV7-2, the J call TRBJ1-3; TRBD1 matches 10 bases. Germline V gene lookup returns CDR1 SGHTA and CDR2 FQGNSA. The trim removed 6 bases at V and 3 bases at J, leaving 8 bases unmatched. The CDR3 has 16 residues.

The CDR3 DNA sequence: TGTGCCAGCACGCAGTCAGCGCGCGAGCAGTACTTC. Translation gives CASTQSAREQYF. V gene TRBV2 combines with J gene TRBJ2-7; the D is unclear. Germline CDR1 is SNHLY and CDR2 is FYNNEI. Trimming pared 7 bases from V and 6 bases from J, leaving 13 bases between. CDR3 length: 12 amino acids. Using reference TRBV2 and TRBJ2-7 for the parts outside the CDR3, the full variable domain is EPEVTQTPSHQVTQMGQEVILRCVPISNHLYFYWYRQILGQKVEFLVSFYNNEISEKSEIFDDQFSVERPDGSNFTLKIRSTKLEDSAMYFCASTQSAREQYFGPGTRLTVT.

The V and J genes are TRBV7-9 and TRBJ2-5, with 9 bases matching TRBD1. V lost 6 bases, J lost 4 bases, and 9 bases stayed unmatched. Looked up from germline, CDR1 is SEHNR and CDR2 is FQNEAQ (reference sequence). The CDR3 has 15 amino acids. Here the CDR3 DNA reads TGTGCCAGCAGGCCCGGGACAGGGTTAGGAGAGACCCAGTACTTC. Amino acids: CASRPGTGLGETQYF.